The present TCR beta chain was sequenced within a study of blood T cell repertoires in COVID-19 (dated by TCRdb to 2020 to 2022). Regarding the complete study: Samples covering the acute and convalescent phases of COVID-19 were provided by collaborators in the United States, Italy and Spain. The sample metadata nearly always contained a de-identified subject ID, COVID-19 status, age in years and sex. Where available, HLA class I and class II types were obtained from metadata supplied by the sample provider rather than from assay-based typing. A freely available public database, intended as a resource for researchers studying the immune response to SARS-CoV-2, is where the repertoires were released. The prospective study material was composed of cDNA or gDNA derived from T cells, B-cell-depleted T cells, or PBMCs. Deeply sampled blood TCRbeta repertoires from subjects exposed to, actively infected with, or recovered from COVID-19 were included in the dataset. The samples were drawn from the first 160 participants of the ongoing ImmuneRACE study and from some 1,300 subjects provided by 6 global collaborators. The research as a whole found: The amount of clinical and demographic metadata varied by source and participant and was provided uncurated.

Worth noting for this clone: The target of this receptor is not known. Qualities for individual bases were not recorded, and no much larger clone is one base off.

TCRbeta CDR3 regions were amplified from genomic DNA by means of the immunoSEQ Assay, a bias-controlled multiplex PCR. The original pipeline was this. Nucleated cell counts per sample were estimated from amplification of reference gene primers within the assay. Sequence reads were collapsed and filtered to measure the absolute abundance of every unique TCRbeta CDR3 rearrangement. For each sample, productive Simpson clonality was calculated as the square root of Simpson's diversity index over productive rearrangements. Imported from immuneACCESS, the table was reduced by TCRdb to in-frame sequences with V and J called. These copies leave out some clones; in studies compared against another copy, an unresolved V gene accounts for under half, and the cause of the remainder is not known. For V, J and clone size, that table is used; D and trimming come from the DNA. The sample data list fewer than 200,000 clones, and about 88% of these were observed just once. The ten largest account for approximately 1.1% of the sample.

V was cut back by 0 bases and J by 6 bases, leaving a gap of 16 bases between them. The CDR3 runs 16 residues from the cysteine to the phenylalanine. The kept DNA is CDR3 alone, 48 bases in frame from the first base. Via the germline V gene, CDR1 is MRHNA and CDR2 SNTAGT. The collaborating institutions used their own protocols to collect whole blood in K2EDTA tubes. For TCRbeta analysis, collaborators shipped samples as frozen whole blood, isolated PBMCs, or DNA extracted from either of those sample types. This sequence was found in a man aged 40-49 years with acute or convalescent COVID-19. The V and J segments used are TRBV6-4 and TRBJ2-3; the D gene is unclear. Sequencing was performed on peripheral blood. The bases read TGTGCCAGCAGTGACTCTACTTCACGGCGGTTGGATACGCAGTATTTT. Its product reads: CASSDSTSRRLDTQYF.